This T cell receptor (beta chain) was sequenced in a study of type 1 regulatory T cells. TCRdb reprocessed the reads via MiXCR and lists one record per CDR3 protein. Among 63,000 or so distinct CDR3 sequences listed, about 48% were seen once. A remark on this clonotype: Its antigen remains unknown.

V gave up 5 bases and J gave up 4 bases; unmatched junction bases: 3. The CDR3 runs 14 residues. The sample was cultured non-Tr1 T cells, either the whole culture or a sorted T cell fraction (not recorded which). The chain carries TRBV12-3 or TRBV12-4 and TRBJ2-7; TRBD1 agrees at 12 bases. This clonotype was obtained from a human donor in good health. The CDR3 nucleotides read TGTGCCAGCAGTACGGGACAGGGGGCGTACGAGCAGTACTTC. It encodes CASSTGQGAYEQYF.